A selection of T cell receptor beta chains follows, all from one sample in a study of blood T cell repertoires in COVID-19. The data were produced by immunoSEQ multiplex PCR, yet TCRdb's version contains in-frame clones alone and is incomplete. The sample records around 360,000 clones, roughly 87% being singletons. The sequenced material came from PBMCs or T cells enriched from blood (not recorded which). Receptors originate from a woman aged 25 to 45 who had recovered from COVID-19. CDR3s include the opening cysteine and the closing phenylalanine or tryptophan. Fields, in order: V gene, J gene, CDR3 protein.

TRBV15	TRBJ1-1	CATSRDGRGTEAFF
TRBV5-5	TRBJ2-1	CASSSGGLNEQFF
TRBV28	TRBJ1-5	CASSSRTGGVNQPQHF
TRBV7-3	TRBJ2-1	CASSPVGGAPYNEQFF
TRBV2	TRBJ2-5	CASSEVVRRGEETQYF
TRBV5-6	TRBJ2-1	CASRLSGTDAPLLYNEQFF
TRBV6-4	TRBJ2-1	CASGTGGRNEQFF
TRBV3-1/TRBV3-2	TRBJ2-2	CASSQNPRGSTGELFF
TRBV2	TRBJ2-1	CASRDRGGSYNEQFF
TRBV7-8	TRBJ1-3	CASSVKQGRSRSGNTIYF
TRBV6-5	TRBJ1-2	CASSWGRGVKIGYTF
TRBV5-4	TRBJ1-1	CASSRLGWDTEAFF
TRBV3-1/TRBV3-2	TRBJ1-6	CASSQEGASGGSPLHF
TRBV19	TRBJ1-1	CASRRGNTEAFF
TRBV19	TRBJ2-7	CASSIPGGAYEQYF
TRBV19	TRBJ1-2	CASSILQGAYGYTF
TRBV7-8	TRBJ1-4	CASSLVGTGGEKLFF
TRBV7-9	TRBJ2-5	CASSKLAGGPEETQYF
TRBV3-1/TRBV3-2	TRBJ2-7	CASSQAPSGHYEQYF
TRBV28	TRBJ1-2	CASSSGQGHYGYTF
TRBV9	TRBJ1-6	CASSSSSYNSPLHF
TRBV6-5	TRBJ1-2	CASSPGLRPYGYTF
TRBV5-1	TRBJ1-4	CASSLDVTGPGRGELFF
TRBV3-1/TRBV3-2	TRBJ2-5	CASSPLAGVETQYF
TRBV12-3/TRBV12-4	TRBJ1-6	CASSLTGDSPLHF